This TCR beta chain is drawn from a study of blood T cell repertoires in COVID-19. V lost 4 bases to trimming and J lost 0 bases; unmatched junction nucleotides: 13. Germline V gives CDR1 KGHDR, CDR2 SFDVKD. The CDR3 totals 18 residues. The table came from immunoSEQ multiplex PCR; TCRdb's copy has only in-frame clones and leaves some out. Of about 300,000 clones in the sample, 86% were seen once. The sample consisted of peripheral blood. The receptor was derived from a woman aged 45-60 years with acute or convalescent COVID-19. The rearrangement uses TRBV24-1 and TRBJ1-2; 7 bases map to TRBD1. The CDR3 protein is CATSESIPTGDPNYGYTF. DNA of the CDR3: TGTGCCACCAGTGAGTCTATACCTACAGGGGACCCTAACTATGGCTACACCTTC.